The sequence of this TCR beta chain was determined in a study of T-cell memory formation after mild COVID-19. At the level of the study: The study found TCR clusters largely donor specific. Study observations and caveats: CD4/CD8 balance characterized clones contracting day 15 to 85, and CD4+ skew characterized later expanders.

In regard to this clonotype: Antigen specificity is unknown.

CDR1 and CDR2 from the germline V gene are SGHDN and FVKESK. The CDR3 contains 17 residues. The V gene end was trimmed by 3 bases and the J gene end by 3 bases; junction bases not matched to a gene: 8. 5'RACE with constant-segment primers yielded barcoded, UMI-tagged TCR alpha and TCR beta cDNA libraries. TCRdb itself ran the 5' RACE reads through MiXCR, one entry per CDR3 protein. The sample carries roughly 190,000 distinct CDR3 sequences, roughly 18% recorded once. The specimen sequenced was PBMCs or a T cell subset sorted from them (not recorded which). The clonotype comes from an adult woman who had mild COVID-19 (a few samples of this study predate the infection). Cell type and time point are not known. V is TRBV14 and J is TRBJ2-1, with 10 nucleotides matching TRBD1. Here the CDR3 DNA reads TGTGCCAGCAGCCAGGCCGGGACAGGGGTCCTCTACAATGAGCAGTTCTTC. Its protein product is CASSQAGTGVLYNEQFF.